This T cell receptor (beta chain) appears in the sequencing data of a study of blood T cell repertoires in COVID-19. The overall study: Acute-phase and convalescent COVID-19 samples originated in the United States, Italy and Spain.

Repertoires were generated with immunoSEQ multiplex PCR, while TCRdb's copy carries only in-frame clones and drops some. The repertoire holds roughly 520,000 clones, roughly 90% seen once, with less than 2% in the top ten. The germline V gene encodes CDR1 PRHDT and CDR2 FYEKMQ (reference sequence). V gave up 5 bases and J gave up 7 bases, with 8 bases separating them. The CDR3 has 11 amino acids. This chain uses TRBV13 with TRBJ2-5; the D is unclear. The TCR originated in a woman in her thirties or forties who had recovered from COVID-19. Sequencing input: PBMCs or T cells enriched from blood (not recorded which). CDR3 loop: CASSPLGTQYF. The CDR3 region has the DNA TGTGCCAGCAGCCCCCTAGGGACCCAGTACTTC.